A selection of T cell receptor beta chains follows, all from one sample in a study of shared clonotypes between healthy human individuals. The protocol was immunoSEQ multiplex PCR, while the TCRdb copy is restricted to in-frame clones and leaves out a portion. The sample holds roughly 2,000,000 clones, less than 95% seen once. Specimen: naive CD8+ T cells sorted from blood. Receptor source: a man between 18 and 35 years old in good health. The CDR3 runs from the conserved cysteine through the conserved F or W. A D gene is named only where the DNA matches it firmly.

J gene	V gene	D gene	CDR3 protein
TRBJ2-7	TRBV11-2	TRBD2	CASSLEAGRVYEQYF
TRBJ2-1	TRBV6-1	.	CASSVGGNEQFF
TRBJ1-1	TRBV19	TRBD1	CASKGAPTEAFF
TRBJ2-2	TRBV7-6	.	CASSPRRTGELFF
TRBJ2-7	TRBV5-1	TRBD1	CASSPGTGLYEQYF
TRBJ2-2	TRBV9	.	CASSVWLSTGELFF
TRBJ2-2	TRBV7-9	.	CASRLGSNTGELFF
TRBJ2-7	TRBV5-6	TRBD2	CASSLWLAGPYEQYF
TRBJ2-5	TRBV30	.	CAWSVHIGETQYF
TRBJ2-7	TRBV7-9	TRBD1	CASSGIRQGVHYEQYF
TRBJ1-1	TRBV27	.	CASSLIPDRVNTEAFF
TRBJ2-3	TRBV10-2	TRBD2	CASSEWRGGDTQYF
TRBJ1-2	TRBV14	.	CASSQVGAGGGYTF
TRBJ2-2	TRBV6-6	.	CASSYSAGSTGELFF
TRBJ2-7	TRBV7-8	.	CASSLQTSYEQYF
TRBJ2-1	TRBV2	TRBD2	CASASGFTYNEQFF
TRBJ2-6	TRBV7-9	.	CASSLTGFSGANVLTF
TRBJ2-7	TRBV7-2	.	CASTNGILSGYEQYF
TRBJ1-6	TRBV4-1	.	CASSQDTGRNSPLHF
TRBJ2-5	TRBV4-1	.	CASSQPRQKETQYF
TRBJ2-2	TRBV7-8	.	CASTVRVGELFF
TRBJ1-1	TRBV29-1	TRBD1	CSVVDRGSGAFF
TRBJ1-1	TRBV5-5	TRBD1	CASSFGTGGDEAFF
TRBJ2-7	TRBV11-3	.	CASSDGTARGEQYF
TRBJ1-3	TRBV28	.	CASSFEQGGNTIYF
TRBJ2-6	TRBV13	.	CASRYYAAGAGANVLTF
TRBJ2-5	TRBV6-1	.	CASKGTLQETQYF
TRBJ1-2	TRBV30	.	CAWALIPARYTF
TRBJ2-7	TRBV27	.	CASSFSSSYEQYF
TRBJ2-7	TRBV5-1	.	CASSLEGSPDEQYF
TRBJ2-3	TRBV14	.	CASSPDLDKDTDTQYF
TRBJ2-5	TRBV7-9	TRBD2	CASSPVSGGPRGYQETQYF
TRBJ2-3	TRBV5-5	TRBD1	CASSLVFVTGLDTQYF
TRBJ2-5	TRBV10-1	.	CASSESGRTGIETQYF
TRBJ2-5	TRBV9	TRBD1	CASSEDRGQETQYF
TRBJ2-1	TRBV5-1	.	CASTNRGQHNEQFF
TRBJ2-2	TRBV9	.	CASSVDYPGELFF
TRBJ2-1	TRBV19	TRBD1	CASSTGQVGYEQFF
TRBJ2-5	TRBV4-3	.	CASSQDLEETQYF
TRBJ1-5	TRBV5-4	TRBD1	CASSHAAGQEINQPQHF
TRBJ1-5	TRBV4-1	.	CASSQNEGKNQPQHF
TRBJ2-7	TRBV7-8	TRBD1	CASRTGGNSYEQYF
TRBJ2-1	TRBV4-1	TRBD2	CASSQATPGTSGVNEQFF
TRBJ2-1	TRBV19	TRBD2	CASTPGLAFGEQFF
TRBJ2-7	TRBV15	.	CATSSGLGYEQYF
TRBJ2-7	TRBV19	TRBD2	CASSMGLAYEQYF
TRBJ2-4	TRBV2	.	CASSTPGHTIQYF
TRBJ2-7	TRBV28	.	CASSQTSGLTYEQYF
TRBJ2-7	TRBV6-5	.	CASSFNLRGDEQYF
TRBJ2-7	TRBV2	.	CASSWTLYEQYF
TRBJ2-1	TRBV27	.	CASSLTDHNEQFF
TRBJ2-2	TRBV4-1	.	CASSQSSTGELFF